The 9 T cell receptor beta chains reported below all come from one sample, sequenced in a study of regulatory T cells in long-lasting Graves disease. TCR beta libraries were built with iRepertoire HTBI primers and Arm-PCR of CDR3 regions. TCRdb fed the multiplex PCR reads into MiXCR, producing one record per CDR3 protein. The sample holds about 430,000 distinct CDR3 sequences, 21% seen once. Sample time point: persistent/refractory GD, antithyroid drugs over 5 years with positive TRAb. Extracted PBMC RNA gave rise to the TCR library. The specimen was peripheral blood mononuclear cells (PBMCs), collected when the disease was refractory, from a patient treated with antithyroid drugs. The receptors originated from a female donor with Graves disease.

This chain uses TRBV30 with TRBJ2-2; D remains ambiguous. Trimming cost V 0 bases and J 4 bases, with 9 bases left between them. This CDR3 has 14 residues. Germline assignment: CDR1 GTSNPN and CDR2 SVGIG (reference sequence). The DNA for the CDR3 is TGTGCCTGGAGTGTGCACAGTACCACCGGGGAGCTGTTTTTT. Translating gives CAWSVHSTTGELFF.

This clonotype was observed a few times. This chain joins TRBV2 and TRBJ2-3; possible D gene TRBD1, 5 bases. The CDR3 is 14 amino acids. CDR1 and CDR2 (germline): SNHLY, FYNNEI. Trimming cost V 3 bases and J 3 bases, with 10 bases left between them. CDR3 residues: CASSDQGETDTQYF. The CDR3 DNA follows: TGTGCCAGCAGTGACCAGGGTGAGACAGATACGCAGTATTTT.

The CDR3 bases are TGTGCCACCAGCTTACAGACAGCCAACTATGGCTACACCTTC. Encoded protein: CATSLQTANYGYTF. V and J are TRBV15 and TRBJ1-2; TRBD1 is a possible D gene (5 bases). Germline V lookup: CDR1 LNHNV, CDR2 YYDKDF (reference sequence). V dropped 5 bases and J dropped 2 bases, with 12 bases sitting between them. The CDR3 consists of 14 residues.

This clonotype was observed many times. This rearrangement joins TRBV28 to TRBJ2-7; 9 nucleotides agree with TRBD2. V lost 8 bases, J lost 3 bases, and 17 bases stayed unmatched. The CDR3 spans 17 residues. From germline, CDR1 is MDHEN and CDR2 SYDVKM. CDR3 residues: CASHSELLAGDVYEQYF. The CDR3 region has the DNA TGTGCCAGCCATTCCGAACTATTAGCGGGAGATGTCTACGAGCAGTACTTC.

This clonotype was counted between two and nine times. The V call is TRBV11-2, the J call TRBJ1-6; D uncertain. The germline V gene encodes CDR1 SGHAT and CDR2 FQNNGV. Trimming took 2 bases from V and 1 from J, leaving 21 bases between them. There are 20 residues in the CDR3. The CDR3 nucleotides are TGTGCCAGCAGCTTAAGGAGTCCGCTCGTCATCCAGTCCTATAATTCACCCCTCCACTTT. Encoded protein: CASSLRSPLVIQSYNSPLHF.

Notes on this clonotype: The junction and the germline gene differ at one end; a read error may be behind it. In DNA, the CDR3 is TGCGCCAGCAGCGCCGACTATAGCTACACCTTC. Amino acid sequence: CASSADYSYTF. This chain joins TRBV4-1 and TRBJ1-2; D is uncertain. Germline V gene lookup returns CDR1 MGHRA and CDR2 YSYEKL. The CDR3 spans 11 residues.

In its sample, this clonotype was seen a few times. V and J are TRBV20-1 and TRBJ2-5, with TRBD2 matching over 9 bases. The CDR3 extends over 15 amino acids. Germline-derived CDR1 and CDR2 are DFQATT and SNEGSKA (reference sequence). V shed 7 bases, J shed 9 bases, and the junction held 18 bases outside the gene matches. This chain's CDR3 is CSDHAGGGYANPQYF. The CDR3 DNA reads TGCAGTGATCACGCGGGGGGGGGTTACGCGAACCCCCAGTACTTC.

This chain links TRBV27 with TRBJ2-3; 7 nucleotides line up with TRBD1. Looked up from germline, CDR1 is MNHEY and CDR2 is SMNVEV (reference sequence). With 3 bases clipped from V and 6 bases from J, the junction kept 6 bases outside the gene matches. The CDR3 is 14 residues long. The CDR3 reads CASSFIQGQDTQYF. The CDR3 DNA follows: TGTGCCAGCAGTTTTATACAGGGGCAGGATACGCAGTATTTT.

This sequence joins TRBV6-4 and TRBJ2-5, with D perhaps TRBD1 or TRBD2 (5 bases each). The V end lost 8 bases, the J end lost 3 bases, and 19 bases lay between the germline ends. Per the germline V gene, CDR1 is MRHNA and CDR2 is SNTAGT. The CDR3 spans 15 residues. For the CDR3, the DNA is TGTGCCAGCCTAACGCGAGCCCGAGGGGAAGAGACCCAGTACTTC. This sequence encodes CASLTRARGEETQYF.